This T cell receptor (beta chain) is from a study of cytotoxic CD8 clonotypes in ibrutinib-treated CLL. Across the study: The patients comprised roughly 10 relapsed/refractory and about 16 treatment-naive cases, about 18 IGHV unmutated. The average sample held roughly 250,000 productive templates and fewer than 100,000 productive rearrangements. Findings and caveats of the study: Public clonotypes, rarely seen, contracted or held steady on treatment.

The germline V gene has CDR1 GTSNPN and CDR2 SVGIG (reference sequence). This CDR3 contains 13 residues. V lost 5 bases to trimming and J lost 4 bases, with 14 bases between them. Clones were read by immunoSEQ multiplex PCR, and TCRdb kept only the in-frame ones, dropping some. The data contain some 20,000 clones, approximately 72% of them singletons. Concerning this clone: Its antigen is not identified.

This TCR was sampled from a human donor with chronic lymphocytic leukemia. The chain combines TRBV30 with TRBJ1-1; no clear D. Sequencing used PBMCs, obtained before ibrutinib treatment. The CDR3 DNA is TGTGCCTGGTCGTTTCGCTTCGGCACTGAAGCTTTCTTT. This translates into CAWSFRFGTEAFF.